The T cell receptor beta chain described here comes from a study of T cells in Graves' hyperthyroidism and ophthalmopathy (dated by TCRdb to the late 2010s). Turning to the overall study: Peripheral blood samples were taken at initial diagnosis, before any treatment was given. The roughly 91 discovery patients were randomly divided into training and test sets at a 7:3 ratio. The paper reports TCR Vbeta CDR3 sequencing of 130 to 150 peripheral blood samples: 43 ophthalmopathy, around 80 hyperthyroidism and approximately 17 progressor patients. A discovery cohort of approximately 100 patients, roughly 45 with Graves' ophthalmopathy and roughly 59 with stable Graves' hyperthyroidism, was used to find distinguishing TCR V-J signatures. In addition, the study compared T-cell repertoires in thyroid tissue and in blood from roughly 6 Graves' hyperthyroidism patients. After blood sampling, hyperthyroidism patients were treated with methimazole at a starting dose of 30 mg daily, and ophthalmopathy patients were treated with high-dose intravenous methylprednisolone. Prospective prediction of ophthalmopathy was tested in an independent validation cohort consisting of some 18 hyperthyroidism patients and 15 or so patients who later progressed to ophthalmopathy. Paper-wide results and their limitations: Most expanded thyroid clonotypes (frequency above 0.001) were also detected in blood, suggesting blood repertoires may reflect thyroid immune responses. Sample size was not statistically predetermined, and blinding of investigators to group allocation was not performed. During validation, the model predicted progression to ophthalmopathy a median of roughly six months ahead of onset, with approximately 70% sensitivity and 72.22% specificity. A 13 V-J signature model separated ophthalmopathy from stable hyperthyroidism, with just over 85% sensitivity and 81.08% specificity in cross-validation and 80%/75% in testing.

Graves' hyperthyroidism was defined as stable when no progression to ophthalmopathy occurred over 18 months of follow-up. Hyperthyroidism patients were newly diagnosed, had a disease duration of under 2 months, and were aged 18 to 65 years. Exclusion was applied to patients with uncontrolled infections, other autoimmune diseases, pregnancy or lactation. Diagnoses were established on the basis of clinical symptoms, serum thyroxine and TRAb, thyroid ultrasound, and orbital computed tomography. PBMCs were isolated from 7.5 to 10 ml of fresh peripheral blood by Ficoll-Paque density gradient centrifugation. Trizol reagent was used to extract total RNA, and RNA quality was then checked on an Agilent 2100 Bioanalyzer. Measured from the cysteine to the phenylalanine, the CDR3 is 14 residues long. CDR3 DNA only is kept here, 42 bases in frame from base 1. V loses 3 bases at its end and J loses 7 bases; junction bases beyond the gene matches: 4. Via the germline V gene (reference sequence), CDR1 is DFQATT and CDR2 SNEGSKA.

The TCR beta CDR3 regions were amplified from RNA transcripts. For the first round of RT-PCR on the TCR CDR3, the HTBI primer set was used together with the Qiagen OneStep RT-PCR kit. A second multiplex PCR round built the libraries, followed by size selection and purification. Sequencing of the libraries was done on an Illumina HiSeq2000 using paired-end 100 bp reads. Turning to the authors' computational methods: SOAPnuke was used to process the raw data, with reads discarded if the reads contained adapters or uncalled bases, had a mean Phred below 15, or lacked an exact constant-primer or identifier match. High-quality paired reads were merged using COPE v1.2.5, and each unique nucleotide sequence was defined as a clonotype. MiTCR v1.1 was used to align clonotypes to the IMGT TRBV, TRBD and TRBJ reference segments. Only V-J combinations with frequency above 0.0001, covering about 99% of repertoires, were analysed. A TCS score was defined as the ratio between F50 (clonal expansion) and ExV (chaos), using BLOSUM62-based TCRdist between CDR3 peptides within each V-J. Welch's t-statistics and random forest reduced 450 to 600 V-J features to roughly 13, which were used in a naive Bayes classifier (R e1071). The public reads were quality trimmed at Q25 with fastp and then assembled into clones with MiXCR by TCRdb, keeping productive beta chains. Rows with a matching CDR3 protein are joined into one entry that keeps the most common DNA and genes. The V and J calls shown here were made by TCRdb, not taken from the authors' results. The sample table holds about 320,000 distinct CDR3 sequences, of which approximately 15% were seen once. Approximately 31% of the sample goes to the ten largest clones.

This clonotype was counted between two and nine times. Its antigen remains unidentified. Per-nucleotide qualities are absent, and no much larger clonotype sits a single base away. This TCR came from a man under 40 with Graves' hyperthyroidism. What was sequenced was blood. Recombination joined TRBV20-1 with TRBJ2-1, with TRBD2 matching 12 junction bases. CDR3 sequence: CSASGTSGRNEQFF. The nucleotide sequence reads TGCAGTGCTAGCGGGACTAGCGGGCGGAATGAGCAGTTCTTC.